Each of the 17 T cell receptor beta chains below was sequenced from the same sample in a study of blood T cell repertoires in COVID-19. Using immunoSEQ multiplex PCR, the repertoire was profiled, and TCRdb retains in-frame clones only, with some absent. The data hold roughly 200,000 clones, with around 86% observed a single time. The sequenced sample consisted of PBMCs or T cells enriched from blood (not recorded which). Receptors originate from a middle-aged woman with acute COVID-19.

In DNA, the CDR3 is TGCGCCAGCAGCCAAGATCTATCTAGCGGGAGTGGTGAGCAGTTCTTC. This sequence encodes CASSQDLSSGSGEQFF. The chain carries TRBV4-3 and TRBJ2-1; 10 bases map to TRBD2. The junction had 8 bases not matched to a gene; V was cut back by 0 bases and J by 9 bases. Germline V gene sequence: CDR1 LGHNA, CDR2 YSLEER. This CDR3 has 16 residues.

CDR3 bases: TGCGCCAGCAGCTTGGAGGGCGGGGGAAGCTCCTACGAGCAGTACTTC. This codes for CASSLEGGGSSYEQYF. The chain uses TRBV5-1 and TRBJ2-7; 7 bases agree with TRBD2. The junction had 6 bases not matched to a gene; V was cut back by 0 bases and J by 0 bases. CDR3 length: 16 residues. CDR1 SGHRS and CDR2 YFSETQ come from the germline V gene.

The chain combines TRBV2 with TRBJ2-2, with 8 bases lining up with TRBD2. The J segment lost 0 bases and the V segment lost 7 bases, leaving 4 bases of the junction unmatched. CDR3 length: 15 amino acids. CDR1 is SNHLY and CDR2 is FYNNEI in the germline V gene. This CDR3 is CASKTAGANTGELFF. The CDR3 DNA reads as TGTGCCAGCAAAACAGCGGGAGCGAACACCGGGGAGCTGTTTTTT.

J is TRBJ1-1 and V is TRBV6-5; TRBD1 agrees at 7 bases. Trimming cost V 7 bases and J 11 bases; bases outside gene matches: 10. The CDR3 extends over 12 amino acids. In germline, CDR1 is MNHEY, CDR2 SVGAGI. The CDR3 here is CASTGTAQRAFF. The CDR3, as DNA: TGTGCCAGCACCGGGACAGCCCAGCGGGCTTTCTTT.

The J gene is TRBJ1-5, the V gene TRBV28, with no clear D. The CDR3 consists of 14 residues. The V gene lost 3 bases and the J gene lost 4 bases, with 10 bases spanning the gap. CDR1 MDHEN and CDR2 SYDVKM come from the germline V gene. The CDR3 region has the DNA TGTGCCAGCAGTTTGCAATCGCGAAATCAGCCCCAGCATTTT. Translated, it gives CASSLQSRNQPQHF.

The V gene is TRBV19, the J gene TRBJ2-2; 10 bases agree with TRBD2. Germline-derived CDR1 and CDR2 are LNHDA and SQIVND (reference sequence). V lost 5 bases, J lost 7 bases, and 13 bases stayed unmatched. The CDR3 contains 17 residues. CDR3: CASSVLAGGRILGELFF. The CDR3 DNA reads as TGTGCCAGTAGTGTGTTAGCGGGAGGTCGGATTCTCGGGGAGCTGTTTTTT.

The V gene is TRBV2, the J gene TRBJ2-3; D remains unclear. CDR1 is SNHLY and CDR2 is FYNNEI in the germline V gene. V was shortened by 6 bases and J by 6 bases, with 7 bases between the two germline ends. The CDR3 loop spans 11 amino acids. CDR3 nucleotide sequence: TGTGCCAGCAGGATAGCCGATACGCAGTATTTT. This sequence encodes CASRIADTQYF.

This chain connects TRBV2 to TRBJ1-2; 8 nucleotides agree with TRBD1. The trim removed 7 bases at V and 8 bases at J, leaving 12 bases unmatched. The CDR3 is 14 residues long. CDR1 and CDR2 (germline): SNHLY, FYNNEI. The DNA of the CDR3 is TGTGCCAGCACCGAAGAAAGGACAGGGTGGGGCTACACCTTC. It codes for CASTEERTGWGYTF.

With respect to this clone: A read error may account for a junction end that differs from germline. The V call is TRBV5-1, the J call TRBJ2-4; a possible D gene is TRBD1 (5 bases). The CDR3 sequence is 13 residues long. Germline CDR1 and CDR2: SGHRS and YFSETQ. The CDR3 DNA sequence: TGCGCCAGCAGCTTGGGGCAGGGATCCCGCCCGGACTTC. Protein product: CASSLGQGSRPDF.

The V call is TRBV27, the J call TRBJ1-6, with D uncertain. V lost 7 bases and J lost 7, with 11 bases in between. CDR1 and CDR2 from the germline V gene are MNHEY and SMNVEV (reference sequence). The CDR3 loop spans 13 amino acids. The CDR3 protein is CASTFRENSPLHF. The CDR3 bases are TGTGCCAGCACCTTTCGAGAGAATTCACCCCTCCACTTT.

The chain carries TRBV27 and TRBJ2-7; 8 bases agree with TRBD2. J gave up 3 bases and V 2 bases, and 9 bases lay outside the gene matches. Germline values: CDR1 MNHEY, CDR2 SMNVEV (reference sequence). The CDR3 has 16 amino acids. CDR3 amino acids: CASSLESRGGVYEQYF. In nucleotides, the CDR3 is TGTGCCAGCAGTTTAGAGAGCCGGGGGGGGGTCTACGAGCAGTACTTC.

The V gene is TRBV5-1, the J gene TRBJ2-5; D is perhaps TRBD2 (6 bases). Germline CDR1 SGHRS, CDR2 YFSETQ. V dropped 6 bases and J dropped 7 bases, with 22 bases sitting between them. The CDR3 has 15 amino acids. CDR3 sequence (DNA): TGCGCCAGCACCGAAACGGAGGGCGGATTTTGGACCCAGTACTTC. Encoded protein: CASTETEGGFWTQYF.

The chain uses TRBV5-1 and TRBJ2-1; 8 nucleotides match TRBD2. The junction had 9 bases not matched to a gene; V was cut back by 3 bases and J by 7 bases. Germline V gene lookup returns CDR1 SGHRS and CDR2 YFSETQ. The CDR3 loop spans 15 amino acids. The CDR3: CASSSDGGAANEQFF. DNA for the CDR3: TGCGCCAGCAGCTCGGACGGGGGGGCGGCAAATGAGCAGTTCTTC.

This chain connects TRBV6-5 to TRBJ2-1; D remains unclear. The germline CDR1 and CDR2 sequences are MNHEY and SVGAGI. V dropped 7 bases and J dropped 7 bases, with 8 bases sitting between them. This CDR3 has 11 amino acids. CDR3 loop: CASKLANEQFF. DNA of the CDR3: TGTGCCAGCAAGTTAGCAAATGAGCAGTTCTTC.

The chain uses TRBV5-4 and TRBJ2-1; TRBD1 aligns across 10 bases. V was pared by 0 bases and J by 2 bases, with 2 bases of the junction left unmatched. The CDR3 is 16 amino acids. Germline CDR1 and CDR2: SGHNT and YYREEE (reference sequence). In DNA, the CDR3 is TGTGCCAGCAGCTTGGGGGGGACAGGGGCCTACAATGAGCAGTTCTTC. Its protein product is CASSLGGTGAYNEQFF.

The chain couples TRBV6-4 to TRBJ2-1; TRBD2 matches at 10 bases. This CDR3 region has 15 residues. The J segment lost 9 bases and the V segment lost 5 bases, leaving 10 bases of the junction unmatched. From germline, CDR1 is MRHNA and CDR2 SNTAGT. The CDR3 nucleotides are TGTGCCAGCAGTTGGGGGCTAGCGGGAGTAGGTGAGCAGTTCTTC. This translates into CASSWGLAGVGEQFF.

CDR3 amino acids: CASSETRGGDTQYF. Written as DNA, the CDR3 is TGTGCCAGCAGCGAGACCAGGGGCGGTGATACGCAGTATTTT. The chain links TRBV2 to TRBJ2-3; perhaps TRBD1 as D (6 bases). Trimming left V 6 bases short and J 6 bases short, with 16 bases between. Germline CDR1 SNHLY, CDR2 FYNNEI. This CDR3 is built from 14 residues.